This T cell receptor beta chain was identified during a study of a mutant IDH1 vaccine in newly diagnosed glioma. For the study at large: Once 4-6 weeks had passed after radiotherapy alone, vaccination started, or it started with temozolomide cycles. Treated patients, averaging roughly 44 years, were roughly 60% male and approximately 38% female. The study's findings and limits: Approximately 93% of patients showed vaccine-induced immune responses across multiple MHC alleles.

Here immunoSEQ multiplex PCR was the method, and the copy in TCRdb shows in-frame clones only, minus some. In the table there are around 61,000 clones, about 79% of which are singletons. Comments on this clone: Its specificity is not known.

Time point reported: week 47, end of study. It was 300 ug of mutant IDH1 20-mer peptide that made up each vaccine dose, given with topical imiquimod. In weeks 1, 3, 5, 7, 11, 15, 19 and 23, patients were vaccinated. From germline, CDR1 is ENHRY and CDR2 SYGVKD. Trimming removed 0 bases from V and 0 bases from J, with 5 bases in between. The CDR3 spans 14 residues. V is TRBV10-3 and J is TRBJ1-1, with D hard to call. This sequence was found in a man between 45 and 60 years old with glioma. The sample in question was PBMCs, obtained from a glioma patient whose treatment included an IDH1 peptide vaccine. The DNA of the CDR3 is TGTGCCATCAGTGAGTCGGGCCTGAACACTGAAGCTTTCTTT. Its protein product is CAISESGLNTEAFF.